The source of this TCR beta chain is a study of a mutant IDH1 vaccine in newly diagnosed glioma. Time point here: baseline, week 1 (first vaccination visit). Regarding treatment: pre-vaccination baseline after standard-of-care therapy. Trimming left V 7 bases short and J 5 bases short, with 15 bases between. CDR1 MDHEN and CDR2 SYDVKM come from the germline V gene. CDR3 length: 14 amino acids. This table comes from immunoSEQ multiplex PCR, and its TCRdb copy is limited to in-frame clones, with some not included. Of about 100,000 clones in the sample, about 82% were seen once. V and J are TRBV28 and TRBJ1-5; no clear D gene. The sequenced sample was PBMCs, obtained from a glioma patient treated with radiotherapy, temozolomide or both. This receptor was taken from a man aged 35 to 55 with glioma. The CDR3 loop is CASTNTGRDQPQHF. The CDR3 bases are TGTGCCAGCACCAATACGGGAAGGGATCAGCCCCAGCATTTT.